This is a list of T cell receptor beta chains from one sample in a study of blood T cell repertoires in COVID-19. Measured with immunoSEQ multiplex PCR; TCRdb has only the in-frame clones, and not every one. The table shows more than 150,000 clones, with roughly nine tenths occurring only once. Specimen: peripheral blood. The source of these receptors is a man aged 70 or older with active or convalescent COVID-19. CDR3s include the opening cysteine and the closing phenylalanine or tryptophan. A D gene is named only where the DNA matches it firmly. A row's size may be missing; if present it is once, few, many or a size class.

.	.	TRBJ1-5	TRBV6-5	TGTGCCAGCAGTTACTCAGTCGGAGCTCAGCCCCAGCATTTT	CASSYSVGAQPQHF
once	TRBD1	TRBJ2-7	TRBV3-1/TRBV3-2	TGTGCCAGCAGCCAGGCCGGGACAGGCCGCTCCTACGAGCAGTACTTC	CASSQAGTGRSYEQYF
.	.	TRBJ1-5	TRBV12-5	TGTGCTAGTGGTTCCGGACAGAATAATCAGCCCCAGCATTTT	CASGSGQNNQPQHF
.	.	TRBJ1-6	TRBV6-2/TRBV6-3	TGTGCCAGCAGTTTATCCCTCTTGACGAGGGCGAATTCACCCCTCCACTTT	CASSLSLLTRANSPLHF
.	.	TRBJ2-6	TRBV7-6	TGTGCCAGCAGCTCGGCTGCGGTCCCTCTCTCTGGGGCCAACGTCCTGACTTTC	CASSSAAVPLSGANVLTF
few	.	TRBJ2-7	TRBV19	TGTGCCAGTAGTTTTACAGGCGAGCGCGAGCAGTACTTC	CASSFTGEREQYF
.	.	TRBJ2-7	TRBV6-6	TGTGCCAGCAGTCGACTTAAGAACACAATTTCCCCCTACGAGCAGTACTTC	CASSRLKNTISPYEQYF
.	.	TRBJ1-1	TRBV4-1	TGCGCCAGCAGCCAAGATGGCAGGACAGCTAACACTGAAGCTTTCTTT	CASSQDGRTANTEAFF
.	TRBD1	TRBJ2-1	TRBV18	TGTGCCAGCTCACGGGACAGGATATCCTACAATGAGCAGTTCTTC	CASSRDRISYNEQFF
.	.	TRBJ1-3	TRBV5-6	TGTGCCAGCAGCTTGAGGGGGAGCGTCTCTGGAAACACCATATATTTT	CASSLRGSVSGNTIYF
.	.	TRBJ1-1	TRBV27	TGTGCCAGCAGTTCGGACGGACTGCTGAACACTGAAGCTTTCTTT	CASSSDGLLNTEAFF
.	.	TRBJ2-3	TRBV7-8	TGTGCCAGCGCCGGAGCGCGGGTAGATACGCAGTATTTT	CASAGARVDTQYF
once	.	TRBJ1-3	TRBV5-1	TGCGCCAGCAGCTTACAGAACTCTGGAAACACCATATATTTT	CASSLQNSGNTIYF
.	TRBD1	TRBJ1-1	TRBV7-8	TGTGCCAGCAGCTTACGCCCTCGGGACAGATGGAACACTGAAGCTTTCTTT	CASSLRPRDRWNTEAFF
.	.	TRBJ1-2	TRBV10-2	TGCGCCAGCAGTGAAAGCCCAGGGAACTATGGCTACACCTTC	CASSESPGNYGYTF
.	.	TRBJ1-4	TRBV18	TGTGCCAGCTCACTAGACACCCTTGGTGAAAAACTGTTTTTT	CASSLDTLGEKLFF
.	TRBD1	TRBJ1-5	TRBV2	TGTGCCAGCACCGGGGACAGGGCAAGCAATCAGCCCCAGCATTTT	CASTGDRASNQPQHF
.	.	TRBJ1-2	TRBV7-3	TGTGCCAGCAGCTTAACGGCCGCCGGGGGGGGCGGAAGTTATGGCTACACCTTC	CASSLTAAGGGGSYGYTF
.	TRBD1	TRBJ2-1	TRBV7-9	TGTGCCAGCAGCTACCGCGGGACAGGGTTCAATGAGCAGTTCTTC	CASSYRGTGFNEQFF
.	.	TRBJ1-3	TRBV4-3	TGCGCCAGCAGCCAAGAAGACTACTCTGGAAACACCATATATTTT	CASSQEDYSGNTIYF
.	TRBD1	TRBJ2-7	TRBV7-2	TGTGCCAGCAGCCCGGCTGGACAGGCTATTTACGAGCAGTACTTC	CASSPAGQAIYEQYF
.	.	TRBJ1-1	TRBV7-2	TGTGCCAGCAGCCCACAGTCTGAGATAAAGAACACTGAAGCTTTCTTT	CASSPQSEIKNTEAFF
.	.	TRBJ1-3	TRBV14	TGTGCCAGCAGAAGGGGGTCTGGAAACACCATATATTTT	CASRRGSGNTIYF
.	.	TRBJ2-1	TRBV21-1	TGTGCCAGCAGCAAAAAGACTAGCGGGAGGGCCTACAATGAGCAGTTCTTC	CASSKKTSGRAYNEQFF